Ten or more counts support the clone carrying this TCR beta chain. Its antigen remains unidentified. TCRdb processed the reads anew with MiXCR; each CDR3 protein has one entry. Of about 310,000 distinct CDR3 sequences listed, around 9.1% were seen once; the top ten hold around 2.5%. The data derive from a study of T cell repertoires in cytomegalovirus infection. Study overall: Both a matching HLA type and CMV infection were indicated by public TCR beta signatures.

General study findings and limits: Ex vivo responses were dominated by HLA-C-restricted CMV-specific TCR beta clonotypes.

J lost 8 bases, V lost 3 bases, and 6 bases had no gene match. Per germline, CDR1 DFQATT and CDR2 SNEGSKA (reference sequence). This CDR3 is 12 amino acids long. The sequencing input was PBMCs. This receptor was obtained from a human donor in good health (CMV status not recorded). Some clones in this sample may be carry-over from other donors' samples. The V and J genes are TRBV20-1 and TRBJ1-2; 7 positions agree with TRBD1. The CDR3 loop is CSARGDSSGYTF. The CDR3 DNA reads TGCAGTGCTAGGGGGGACAGCTCAGGCTACACCTTC.